The T cell receptor (beta chain) described here comes from a study of blood T cell repertoires in COVID-19. Across the study: PBMCs, B-cell-depleted T cells, or T cells provided the cDNA or gDNA that made up the material.

Germline loops: CDR1 SGDLS, CDR2 YYNGEE. The CDR3 is made up of 15 amino acids. The ends were cut back, 4 bases at V and 0 bases at J, with 14 bases in the middle. Seattle's cohort entered during active infection and was followed longitudinally. Measured with immunoSEQ multiplex PCR; TCRdb has only the in-frame clones, and not every one. The table records roughly 480,000 clones, about 91% of them present only once. This chain joins TRBV9 and TRBJ2-7; D unresolved. Sequenced: peripheral blood. The sequence was collected from a man aged 18 to 30 with COVID-19, enrolled during active disease. CDR3 in DNA: TGTGCCAGCAGCTCCGATTTGATGAGCTCCTACGAGCAGTACTTC. This gives the protein CASSSDLMSSYEQYF.